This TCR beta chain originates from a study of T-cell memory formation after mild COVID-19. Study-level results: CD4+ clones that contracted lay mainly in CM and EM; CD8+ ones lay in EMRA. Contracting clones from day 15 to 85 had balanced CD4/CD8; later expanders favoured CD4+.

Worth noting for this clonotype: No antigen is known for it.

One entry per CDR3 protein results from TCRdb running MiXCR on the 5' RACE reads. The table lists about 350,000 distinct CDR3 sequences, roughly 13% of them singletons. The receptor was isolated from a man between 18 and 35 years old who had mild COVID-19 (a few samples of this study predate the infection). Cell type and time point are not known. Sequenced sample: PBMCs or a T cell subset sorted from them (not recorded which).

The CDR3 region is CASMRAGKGHTQYF. DNA of the CDR3: TGTGCCAGCATGAGAGCGGGGAAGGGGCATACGCAGTATTTT. The chain employs TRBV6-2 or TRBV6-3 and TRBJ2-3, with 7 nucleotides matching TRBD2. The CDR3 totals 14 residues. Trimming removed 7 bases from V and 7 bases from J; junction bases left unmatched: 11. Germline loops: CDR1 MNHEY, CDR2 SVGEGT.